Below, one T cell receptor beta chain is given with its context. Its antigen is not identified. This specimen comes from a study of T cell repertoires in cytomegalovirus infection. Study summary: Indications of both CMV infection and matching HLA type were provided by public TCR beta signatures.

TCRdb reprocessed the reads with MiXCR, giving one entry per CDR3 protein. This table holds 400,000 to 600,000 distinct CDR3 sequences, approximately 40% found once. Germline V CDR1 and CDR2: MGHRA, YSYEKL. This CDR3 has 15 amino acids. V lost 3 bases to trimming and J lost 5 bases; unmatched junction nucleotides: 9. This sequence originates from a human donor in good health (CMV status not recorded). Some clones in this sample may be carry-over from other donors' samples. The sequencing here drew on cultured PBMCs, taken from culture after CMV antigen stimulation. V usage is TRBV4-1 and J usage is TRBJ1-2, with 7 nucleotides matching TRBD1. CDR3 coding DNA: TGCGCCAGCAGCCACCCAGAGGGACAGTTATATGGCTACACCTTC. Its protein is CASSHPEGQLYGYTF.